What follows are 6 T cell receptor beta chains derived from one specimen sequenced in a study of CD8 T cells in Susac syndrome. The authors reverse transcribed 0.5 to 1 ug RNA with random hexamers. Each CDR3 protein is one row after TCRdb ran MiXCR on the immunoSEQ multiplex PCR reads. The data contain 180,000 or so distinct CDR3 sequences, over 85% of them seen just once; the ten biggest clones take up roughly 0.15%. Sequenced sample: CD4+ T cells from PBMCs. Receptors were obtained from a human donor in good health.

This sequence joins TRBV3-1 and TRBJ2-5; D is undetermined. CDR3 length: 12 amino acids. Germline V gene sequence: CDR1 LGHDT, CDR2 YNNKEL (reference sequence). The germline V and J ends were trimmed by 6 bases and 5 bases, with 10 bases remaining between them. CDR3 sequence: CASRAPGETQYF. CDR3 in DNA: TGTGCCAGCAGGGCCCCCGGCGAGACCCAGTACTTC.

V and J are TRBV30 and TRBJ1-1; no reliable D call. Trimming took 2 bases from V and 0 from J, leaving 4 bases between them. CDR3 size: 12 residues. Germline values: CDR1 GTSNPN, CDR2 SVGIG (reference sequence). The CDR3 here is CAWSLVNTEAFF. In nucleotides, the CDR3 is TGTGCCTGGAGTTTGGTGAACACTGAAGCTTTCTTT. Combining the CDR3 with reference TRBV30 and TRBJ1-1 gives the whole variable domain SQTIHQWPATLVQPVGSPLSLECTVEGTSNPNLYWYRQAAGRGLQLLFYSVGIGQISSEVPQNLSASRPQDRQFILSSKKLLLSDSGFYLCAWSLVNTEAFFGQGTRLTVV.

V and J are TRBV7-6 and TRBJ1-6, with TRBD1 matching over 9 bases. The V gene's germline CDR1 is SGHVS and CDR2 FNYEAQ. V gave up 1 base and J gave up 11 bases; unmatched junction bases: 6. This CDR3 has 15 residues. The CDR3 DNA is TGTGCCAGCAGCTTAGACGGGACAGGGATAACACCCCTCCACTTT. It specifies CASSLDGTGITPLHF.

The chain has TRBV29-1 and TRBJ2-3; D perhaps matches TRBD2 (6 bases). V lost 2 bases, J lost 5 bases, and 14 bases lay in between. The length of the CDR3 is 14 residues. The germline V gene encodes CDR1 SQVTM and CDR2 ANQGSEA. CDR3 sequence reads: CSVEKPGLQDTQYF. The DNA for the CDR3 is TGCAGCGTTGAAAAGCCGGGACTTCAAGATACGCAGTATTTT.

The chain is built from TRBV29-1 and TRBJ1-4; possible D gene TRBD1, 5 bases. This CDR3 has 13 residues. The ends were cut back, 2 bases at V and 7 bases at J, with 11 bases in the middle. The germline V gene encodes CDR1 SQVTM and CDR2 ANQGSEA. CDR3 nucleotides: TGCAGCGTTGAAACCCAGGGAACTGAAAAACTGTTTTTT. Protein sequence: CSVETQGTEKLFF.

The chain uses TRBV29-1 and TRBJ2-7; D is possibly TRBD1 or TRBD2 (5 bases each). The CDR3 has 12 residues. Trimming removed 5 bases from V and 5 bases from J, with 13 bases in between. Germline V gene data show CDR1 as SQVTM and CDR2 as ANQGSEA. CDR3 protein: CSVLSQGHEQYF. The CDR3 nucleotides read TGCAGCGTTCTGTCTCAGGGACACGAGCAGTACTTC.